This T cell receptor (beta chain) is from a study of shared clonotypes between healthy human individuals. The wider study: Every donor yielded three CD4 naive, three CD4 memory, two CD8 naive and one CD8 memory plate.

The CD4+ fraction was divided into a CD45RA+ naive subset and a CD45RA-negative memory subset. Profiling relied on immunoSEQ multiplex PCR, and the TCRdb table lists in-frame clones only, not all of them. The sample contains about 2.3 million clones, roughly 90% of which appear only once. Germline V gene data show CDR1 as LGHNA and CDR2 as YSLEER. The V gene lost 4 bases and the J gene lost 3 bases, with 16 bases spanning the gap. The CDR3 totals 15 residues. This chain joins TRBV4-3 and TRBJ2-7; D is ambiguous. The sequence was obtained from a man between 18 and 35 years old in good health. Some clones in this sample may be carry-over from other donors' samples. Sequenced input: naive CD4+ T cells from PBMCs. Subset here: CD45RA+ positively selected. CDR3 DNA: TGCGCCAGCAGCCGAGAGGTGGCTAGAAGCTACGAGCAGTACTTC. It encodes CASSREVARSYEQYF.